Detailed here is one T cell receptor (beta chain). What it binds is not known. The source of the sample is a study of cytomegalovirus exposure and HLA in healthy donors. Study results and limitations: By HLA locus, TCR association rates varied in a later analysis, with DRB1 showing the most and HLA-C the fewest. Serostatus for CMV was the only available immune exposure information. In a later analysis, donors in an Asian-associated ancestry cluster reportedly had fewer N-insertions in productive TCRs than the cohort mean. Prior analysis indicated that the majority of TCR beta V segments exhibited productivity approximately 87% or approximately 30% of the time.

Trimming removed 8 bases from V and 0 bases from J, with 6 bases in between. The germline V gene encodes CDR1 SGHAT and CDR2 FQNNGV. The CDR3 has 12 residues. Primers for the PCR totalled 60 Vbeta and 13 Jbeta. Sequencing was performed with immunoSEQ multiplex PCR; in TCRdb, only in-frame clones are kept and a portion is missing. The data contain 130,000 or so clones, 65% to 80% of them singletons. Sequenced: PBMCs. The J gene is TRBJ2-3, the V gene TRBV11-2; D unclear. This TCR was recovered from a male donor in good health and CMV-seropositive. The chain's CDR3 is CASVASTDTQYF. The CDR3 DNA reads TGTGCCAGCGTGGCTAGCACAGATACGCAGTATTTT.